This TCR beta chain stems from a study of blood T cells in healthy people across ages. This CDR3 has 13 amino acids. Trimming left V 5 bases short and J 3 bases short, with 10 bases between. Germline V gives CDR1 MNHNY, CDR2 SVGAGI (reference sequence). With a J-beta primer mix and a sample-barcoded 5' primer, a second PCR ran about 6 to 11 cycles. TCRdb recomputed calls from the 5' RACE reads with MiXCR, one row per CDR3 protein. The sample has about 800,000 distinct CDR3 sequences, about half seen once. The chain carries TRBV6-6 and TRBJ1-2; D is unresolved. The sequencing sample was made of blood. The clonotype originates from a man older than 75 in good health. CDR3 coding DNA: TGTGCCAGCAGTCCTGACTGGGACTATGGCTACACCTTC. It yields the protein CASSPDWDYGYTF.